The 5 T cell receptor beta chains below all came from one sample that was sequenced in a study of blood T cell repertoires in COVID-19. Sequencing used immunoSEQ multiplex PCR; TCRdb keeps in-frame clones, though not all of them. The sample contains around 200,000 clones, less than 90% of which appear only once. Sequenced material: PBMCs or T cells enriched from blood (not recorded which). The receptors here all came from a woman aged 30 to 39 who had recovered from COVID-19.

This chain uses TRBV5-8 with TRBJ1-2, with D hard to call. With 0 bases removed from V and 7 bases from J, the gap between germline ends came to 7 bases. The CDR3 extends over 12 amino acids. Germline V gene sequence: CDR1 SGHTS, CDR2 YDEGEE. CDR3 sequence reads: CASSLVGRGYTF. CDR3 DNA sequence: TGTGCCAGCAGCTTGGTCGGTCGTGGCTACACCTTC.

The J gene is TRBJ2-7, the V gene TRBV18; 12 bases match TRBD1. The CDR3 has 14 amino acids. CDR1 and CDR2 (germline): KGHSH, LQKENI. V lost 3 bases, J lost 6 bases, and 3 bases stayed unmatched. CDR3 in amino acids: CASSPGQGALEQYF. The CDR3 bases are TGTGCCAGCTCACCGGGACAGGGGGCCCTCGAGCAGTACTTC.

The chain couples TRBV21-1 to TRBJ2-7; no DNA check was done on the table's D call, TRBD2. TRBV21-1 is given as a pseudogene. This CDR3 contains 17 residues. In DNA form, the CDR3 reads TGTGCCAGCAGCAAAAAAAGGACTAGCGGGGGGGCCTACGAGCAGTACTTC. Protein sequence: CASSKKRTSGGAYEQYF.

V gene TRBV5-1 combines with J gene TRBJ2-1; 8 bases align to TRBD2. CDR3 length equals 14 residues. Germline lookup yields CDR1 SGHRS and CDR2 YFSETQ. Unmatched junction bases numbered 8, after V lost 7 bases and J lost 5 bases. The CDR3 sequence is CASVAGTWDNEQFF. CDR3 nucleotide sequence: TGCGCCAGCGTAGCGGGAACGTGGGACAATGAGCAGTTCTTC. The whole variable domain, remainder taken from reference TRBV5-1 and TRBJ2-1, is KAGVTQTPRYLIKTRGQQVTLSCSPISGHRSVSWYQQTPGQGLQFLFEYFSETQRNKGNFPGRFSGRQFSNSRSEMNVSTLELGDSALYLCASVAGTWDNEQFFGPGTRLTVL.

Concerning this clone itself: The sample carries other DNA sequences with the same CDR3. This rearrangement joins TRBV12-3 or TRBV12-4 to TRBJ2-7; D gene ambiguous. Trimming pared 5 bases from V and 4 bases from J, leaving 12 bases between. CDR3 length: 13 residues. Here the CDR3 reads CASSLAAPYEQYF. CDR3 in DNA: TGTGCCAGCAGTCTCGCGGCCCCGTACGAGCAGTACTTC.